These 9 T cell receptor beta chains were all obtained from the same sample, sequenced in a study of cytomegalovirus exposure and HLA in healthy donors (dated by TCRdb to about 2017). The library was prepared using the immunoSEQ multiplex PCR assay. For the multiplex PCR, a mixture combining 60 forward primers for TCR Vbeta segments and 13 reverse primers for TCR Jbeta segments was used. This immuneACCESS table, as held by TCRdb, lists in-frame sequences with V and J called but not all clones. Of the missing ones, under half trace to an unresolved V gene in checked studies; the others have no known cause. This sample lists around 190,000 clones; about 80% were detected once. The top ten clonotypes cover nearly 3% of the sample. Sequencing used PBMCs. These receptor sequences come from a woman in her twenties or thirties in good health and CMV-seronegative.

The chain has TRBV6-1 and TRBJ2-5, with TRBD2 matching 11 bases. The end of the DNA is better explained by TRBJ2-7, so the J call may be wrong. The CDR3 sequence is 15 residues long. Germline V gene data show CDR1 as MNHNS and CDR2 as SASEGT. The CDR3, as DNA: TGTGCCAGCAGTGTATCGACTAGCGGGGCCTACGAGCAGTACTTC. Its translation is CASSVSTSGAYEQYF.

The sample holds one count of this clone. The DNA for the CDR3 is TGTGCCAGCCAAAAACTACAACGCTCCTACGAGCAGTACTTC. It specifies CASQKLQRSYEQYF. The V and J genes are TRBV28 and TRBJ2-7; D remains ambiguous. This CDR3 region has 14 residues. CDR1 and CDR2 from the germline V gene are MDHEN and SYDVKM. Trimming took off 8 bases at V and 0 bases at J, with 14 bases between the two ends.

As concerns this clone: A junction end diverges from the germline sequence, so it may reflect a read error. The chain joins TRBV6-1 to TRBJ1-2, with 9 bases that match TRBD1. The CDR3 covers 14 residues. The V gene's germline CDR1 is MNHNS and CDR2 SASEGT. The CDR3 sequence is CASSETGGPAFGAF. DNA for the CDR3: TGTGCCAGCAGTGAAACAGGGGGCCCAGCTTTCGGAGCTTTC.

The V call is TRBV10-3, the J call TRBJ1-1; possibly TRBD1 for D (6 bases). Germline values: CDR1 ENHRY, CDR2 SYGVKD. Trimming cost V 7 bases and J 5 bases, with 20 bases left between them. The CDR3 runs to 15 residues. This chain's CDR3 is CAIKPIQGARTEAFF. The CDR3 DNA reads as TGTGCCATCAAGCCGATACAGGGAGCGAGGACTGAAGCTTTCTTT.

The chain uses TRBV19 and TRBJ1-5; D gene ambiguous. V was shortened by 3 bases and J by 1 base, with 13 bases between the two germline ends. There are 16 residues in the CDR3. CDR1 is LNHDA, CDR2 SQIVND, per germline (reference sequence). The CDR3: CASSIYWLDSNQPQHF. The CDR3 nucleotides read TGTGCCAGTAGTATTTATTGGCTAGACAGCAATCAGCCCCAGCATTTT. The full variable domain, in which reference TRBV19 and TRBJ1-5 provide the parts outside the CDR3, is DGGITQSPKYLFRKEGQNVTLSCEQNLNHDAMYWYRQDPGQGLRLIYYSQIVNDFQKGDIAEGYSVSREKKESFPLTVTSAQKNPTAFYLCASSIYWLDSNQPQHFGDGTRLSIL.

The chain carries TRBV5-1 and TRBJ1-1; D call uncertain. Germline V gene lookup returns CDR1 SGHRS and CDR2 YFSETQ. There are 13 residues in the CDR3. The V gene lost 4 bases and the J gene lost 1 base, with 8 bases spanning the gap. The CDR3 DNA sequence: TGCGCCAGCAGCCAAGGAGAGAACACTGAAGCTTTCTTT. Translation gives CASSQGENTEAFF.

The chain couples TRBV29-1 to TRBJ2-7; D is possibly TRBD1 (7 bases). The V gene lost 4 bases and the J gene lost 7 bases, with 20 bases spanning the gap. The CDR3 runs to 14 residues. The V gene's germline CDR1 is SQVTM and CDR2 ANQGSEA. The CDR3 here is CSVAGGRGVGEQYF. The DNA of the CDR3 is TGCAGCGTTGCGGGTGGCAGGGGGGTTGGGGAGCAGTACTTC.

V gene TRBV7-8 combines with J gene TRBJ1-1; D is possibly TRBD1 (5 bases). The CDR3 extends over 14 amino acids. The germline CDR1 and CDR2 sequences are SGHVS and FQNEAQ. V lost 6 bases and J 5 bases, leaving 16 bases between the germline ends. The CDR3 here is CASSWQPQGTEAFF. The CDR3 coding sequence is TGTGCCAGCAGTTGGCAGCCCCAGGGAACTGAAGCTTTCTTT.

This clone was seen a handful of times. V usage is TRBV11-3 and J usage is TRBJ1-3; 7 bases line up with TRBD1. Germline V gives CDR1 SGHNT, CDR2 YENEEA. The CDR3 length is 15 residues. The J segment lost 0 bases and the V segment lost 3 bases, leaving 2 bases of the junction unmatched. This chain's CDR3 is CASSLGQSSGNTIYF. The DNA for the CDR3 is TGTGCCAGCAGCTTGGGACAGAGCTCTGGAAACACCATATATTTT.